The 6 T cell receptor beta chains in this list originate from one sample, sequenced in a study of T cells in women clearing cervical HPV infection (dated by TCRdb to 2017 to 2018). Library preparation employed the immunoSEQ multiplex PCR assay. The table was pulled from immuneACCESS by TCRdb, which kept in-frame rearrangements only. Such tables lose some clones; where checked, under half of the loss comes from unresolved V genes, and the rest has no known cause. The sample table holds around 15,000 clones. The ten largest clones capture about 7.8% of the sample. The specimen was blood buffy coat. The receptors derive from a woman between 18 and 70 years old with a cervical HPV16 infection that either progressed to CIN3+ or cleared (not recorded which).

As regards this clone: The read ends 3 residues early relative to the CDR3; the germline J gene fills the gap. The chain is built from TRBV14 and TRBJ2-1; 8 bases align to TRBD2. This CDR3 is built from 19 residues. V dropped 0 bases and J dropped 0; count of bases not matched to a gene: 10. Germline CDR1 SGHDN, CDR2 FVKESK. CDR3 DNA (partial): TGTGCCAGCAGCCAAGATCTAAGTCGGGGGGGGCCCTCCTACAATGAG. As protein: CASSQDLSRGGPSYNE. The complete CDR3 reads CASSQDLSRGGPSYNEQFF.

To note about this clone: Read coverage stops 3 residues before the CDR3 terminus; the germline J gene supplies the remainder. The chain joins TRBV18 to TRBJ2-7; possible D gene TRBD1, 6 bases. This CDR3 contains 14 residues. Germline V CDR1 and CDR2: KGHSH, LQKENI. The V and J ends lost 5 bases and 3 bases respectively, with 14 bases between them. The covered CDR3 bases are TGTGCCAGCTCAGGCCCCGGCAGGGGCTACGAG. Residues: CASSGPGRGYE. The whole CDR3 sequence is CASSGPGRGYEQYF.

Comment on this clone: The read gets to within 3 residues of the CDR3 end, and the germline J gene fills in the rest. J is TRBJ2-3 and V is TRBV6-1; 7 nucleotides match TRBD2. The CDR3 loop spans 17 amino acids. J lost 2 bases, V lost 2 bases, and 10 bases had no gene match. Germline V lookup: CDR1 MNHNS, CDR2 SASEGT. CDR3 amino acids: CASSEYGRLADTDTQYF. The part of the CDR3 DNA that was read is TGTGCCAGCAGTGAATATGGTCGGCTAGCGGACACAGATACG.

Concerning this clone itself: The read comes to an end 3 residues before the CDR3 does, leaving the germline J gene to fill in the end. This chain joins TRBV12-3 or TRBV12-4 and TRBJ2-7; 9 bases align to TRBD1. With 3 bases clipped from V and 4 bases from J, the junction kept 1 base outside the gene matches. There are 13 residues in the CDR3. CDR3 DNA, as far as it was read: TGTGCCAGCAGTTTTGGACAGGGGTACGAG. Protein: CASSFGQGYE. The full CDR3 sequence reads CASSFGQGYEQYF.

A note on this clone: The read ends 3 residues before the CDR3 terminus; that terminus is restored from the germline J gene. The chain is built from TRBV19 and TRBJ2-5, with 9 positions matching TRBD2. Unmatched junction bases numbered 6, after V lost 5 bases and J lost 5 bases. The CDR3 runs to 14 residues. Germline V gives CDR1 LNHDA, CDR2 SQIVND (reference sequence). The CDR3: CASSAFTSGETQYF. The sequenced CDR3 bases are TGTGCCAGTAGTGCCTTCACTAGCGGGGAGACC. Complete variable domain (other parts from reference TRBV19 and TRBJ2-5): DGGITQSPKYLFRKEGQNVTLSCEQNLNHDAMYWYRQDPGQGLRLIYYSQIVNDFQKGDIAEGYSVSREKKESFPLTVTSAQKNPTAFYLCASSAFTSGETQYFGPGTRLLVL.

This CDR3 reads CASSQRQGASYEQYF. The DNA read from the CDR3 is TGTGCCAGCAGCCAGCGACAGGGGGCTTCCTACGAG. The chain recombines TRBV13 with TRBJ2-7; 10 bases fit TRBD1. The CDR3 extends 3 residues past the end of the read, so its final part is completed from the germline J gene. V lost 5 bases and J lost 1; bases outside the gene matches: 5. Germline V gives CDR1 PRHDT, CDR2 FYEKMQ (reference sequence). CDR3 length equals 15 residues. Full variable domain (outside the CDR3, taken from reference TRBV13 and TRBJ2-7): AAGVIQSPRHLIKEKRETATLKCYPIPRHDTVYWYQQGPGQDPQFLISFYEKMQSDKGSIPDRFSAQQFSDYHSELNMSSLELGDSALYFCASSQRQGASYEQYFGPGTRLTVT.